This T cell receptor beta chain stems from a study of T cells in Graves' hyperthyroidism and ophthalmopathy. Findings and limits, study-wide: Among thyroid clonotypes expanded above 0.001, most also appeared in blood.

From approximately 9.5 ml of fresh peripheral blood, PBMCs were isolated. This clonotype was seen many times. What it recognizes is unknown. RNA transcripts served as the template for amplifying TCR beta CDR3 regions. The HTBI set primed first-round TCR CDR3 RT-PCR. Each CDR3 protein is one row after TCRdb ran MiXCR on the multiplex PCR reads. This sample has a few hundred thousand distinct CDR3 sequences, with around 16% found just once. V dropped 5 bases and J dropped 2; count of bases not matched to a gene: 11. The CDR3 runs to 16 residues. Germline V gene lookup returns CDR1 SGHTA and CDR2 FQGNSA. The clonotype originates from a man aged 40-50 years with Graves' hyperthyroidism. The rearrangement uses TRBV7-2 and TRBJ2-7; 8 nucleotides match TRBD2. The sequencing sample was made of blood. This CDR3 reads CASSPGGRGVAYEQYF. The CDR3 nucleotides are TGTGCCAGCAGCCCGGGGGGGCGGGGGGTAGCCTACGAGCAGTACTTC. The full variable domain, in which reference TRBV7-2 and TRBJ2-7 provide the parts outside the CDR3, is GAGVSQSPSNKVTEKGKDVELRCDPISGHTALYWYRQSLGQGLEFLIYFQGNSAPDKSGLPSDRFSAERTGGSVSTLTIQRTQQEDSAVYLCASSPGGRGVAYEQYFGPGTRLTVT.